This T cell receptor beta chain was sequenced during a study of lymphopenia after photon versus proton radiotherapy. A word on this clone: Its antigen is undetermined.

The method was immunoSEQ multiplex PCR; TCRdb's version includes in-frame clones alone and lacks a portion of them. This table has 20,000 to 25,000 clones, about 90% appearing once. The CDR3 runs to 17 residues. Trimming cost V 5 bases and J 8 bases; bases outside gene matches: 15. The V gene's germline CDR1 is SGHAT and CDR2 FQNNGV. Findings and limits, study-wide: Photon-treated patients lost naive T cells and TCR diversity; proton-treated stayed stable. After the lymphocyte nadir, photon-treated repertoires showed oligoclonal expansion, especially of CD8+ Temra cells. Larger post-nadir TCR diversity loss correlated inversely with survival in deceased patients.

This TCR came from a woman in her sixties or seventies with pancreatic cancer. Some clones in this sample may be carry-over from other donors' samples. The rearrangement joins TRBV11-2 to TRBJ2-2, with TRBD2 matching 9 bases. Sequencing was performed on peripheral blood, taken from a patient treated with proton-based radiotherapy. CDR3 sequence: CASSPERGRANWGELFF. Here the CDR3 DNA reads TGTGCCAGCAGCCCAGAGCGCGGGAGGGCCAATTGGGGGGAGCTGTTTTTT.